This TCR beta chain was recovered during a study of blood T cell repertoires in COVID-19. The V end lost 2 bases, the J end lost 1 base, and 12 bases lay between the germline ends. This CDR3 is 16 amino acids long. Germline CDR1 is LNHDA and CDR2 is SQIVND (reference sequence). The table lists this clone with a few counts. Method: immunoSEQ multiplex PCR; TCRdb's copy keeps in-frame clones and lacks some. This table holds 320,000 or so clones, more than 85% found once. This TCR was sampled from a woman in her twenties or thirties who had recovered from COVID-19. The sequenced sample consisted of PBMCs or T cells enriched from blood (not recorded which). The rearrangement links TRBV19 to TRBJ1-5, with unresolved D. The CDR3 coding sequence is TGTGCCAGTAGTATACTGGAGGGTAGGAGCAATCAGCCCCAGCATTTT. The encoded protein is CASSILEGRSNQPQHF.